The 8 T cell receptor beta chains in this list originate from one sample, sequenced in a study of beta chain features in type 1 diabetes. General observations from the study: Moderate yet significant TCRB CDR3 shortening was seen in Type 1 diabetes patients in all four CD4+ subsets.

Reverse transcribing all isolated RNA meant expressed TCRB transcripts were sequenced. Profiled with immunoSEQ multiplex PCR; TCRdb holds only in-frame clones, not every one. The sample shows 600,000 to 700,000 clones, over 10% of them seen only once. For these receptors, no antigen is known. The specimen was naive CD4+ T cells from blood. The receptors derive from a man younger than 40 with type 1 diabetes.

This chain connects TRBV4-3 to TRBJ2-1, with a possible D match to TRBD2 (5 bases). Germline V gives CDR1 LGHNA, CDR2 YSLEER. Trimming left V 2 bases short and J 3 bases short, with 11 bases between. This CDR3 contains 15 residues. CDR3 nucleotides: TGCGCCAGCAGCCAACTCGGACTCAACTACAATGAGCAGTTCTTC. Translation gives CASSQLGLNYNEQFF.

This clone appeared a few times. The chain has TRBV4-3 and TRBJ1-2; no definite D call. The CDR3 spans 13 residues. Trimming removed 0 bases at V and 7 bases at J, with 9 bases between. The germline V gene encodes CDR1 LGHNA and CDR2 YSLEER. CDR3 protein: CASSQEAGVGYTF. In nucleotides, the CDR3 is TGCGCCAGCAGCCAAGAGGCAGGTGTTGGCTACACCTTC.

This clone has more than one count but fewer than ten. The chain is built from TRBV7-2 and TRBJ2-2, with 10 nucleotides matching TRBD1. CDR1 is SGHTA, CDR2 FQGNSA, per germline. With V trimmed by 4 bases and J by 3 bases, 5 bases remained unmatched. This CDR3 comprises 16 residues. CDR3 residues: CASSSRTGGDTGELFF. The DNA of the CDR3 is TGTGCCAGCAGCTCCCGGACAGGGGGTGACACCGGGGAGCTGTTTTTT.

The chain recombines TRBV7-9 with TRBJ1-6; D remains ambiguous. This CDR3 is 15 amino acids long. CDR1 SEHNR and CDR2 FQNEAQ come from the germline V gene (reference sequence). Trimming removed 3 bases from V and 13 bases from J, with 19 bases in between. DNA for the CDR3: TGTGCCAGCAGCTTGTCACATTCTAAATTGTCGCCCCTCCACTTT. Amino acids: CASSLSHSKLSPLHF.

The rearrangement links TRBV4-3 to TRBJ2-7; tentatively, D is TRBD2 (5 bases). The CDR3 runs 15 residues. V lost 4 bases and J 5 bases, leaving 18 bases between the germline ends. From germline, CDR1 is LGHNA and CDR2 YSLEER. The CDR3 coding sequence is TGCGCCAGCAGCCTCAGAAGGGCCACTAGGGACGAGCAGTACTTC. Its protein product is CASSLRRATRDEQYF.

This chain uses TRBV5-4 with TRBJ2-7; D is perhaps TRBD1 (5 bases). Looked up from germline, CDR1 is SGHNT and CDR2 is YYREEE (reference sequence). The CDR3 length is 14 residues. V was cut by 0 bases and J by 7 bases, with 14 bases left in between. The CDR3: CASSLASGLGEQYF. In DNA form, the CDR3 reads TGTGCCAGCAGCTTGGCGTCAGGGCTTGGGGAGCAGTACTTC.

This clone has just a few counts. The genes are TRBV11-1 and TRBJ2-1, with a weak D call TRBD2 (7 bases). V was shortened by 1 base and J by 4 bases, with 17 bases between the two germline ends. The CDR3 is 17 amino acids. The V gene's germline CDR1 is SGHAT and CDR2 FQDESV (reference sequence). CDR3 loop: CASSLVTGGLWYNEQFF. The CDR3 bases are TGTGCCAGCAGCTTAGTTACGGGGGGCCTTTGGTACAATGAGCAGTTCTTC.

The chain recombines TRBV11-3 with TRBJ1-2; D gene unclear. This CDR3 region has 14 residues. Between the trimmed V and J ends, which lost 4 bases and 6 bases, there was a span of 15 bases. CDR1 and CDR2 from the germline V gene are SGHNT and YENEEA. DNA of the CDR3: TGTGCCAGCAGCTCCCTCCCGGGGATTCATGGCTACACCTTC. This sequence encodes CASSSLPGIHGYTF.